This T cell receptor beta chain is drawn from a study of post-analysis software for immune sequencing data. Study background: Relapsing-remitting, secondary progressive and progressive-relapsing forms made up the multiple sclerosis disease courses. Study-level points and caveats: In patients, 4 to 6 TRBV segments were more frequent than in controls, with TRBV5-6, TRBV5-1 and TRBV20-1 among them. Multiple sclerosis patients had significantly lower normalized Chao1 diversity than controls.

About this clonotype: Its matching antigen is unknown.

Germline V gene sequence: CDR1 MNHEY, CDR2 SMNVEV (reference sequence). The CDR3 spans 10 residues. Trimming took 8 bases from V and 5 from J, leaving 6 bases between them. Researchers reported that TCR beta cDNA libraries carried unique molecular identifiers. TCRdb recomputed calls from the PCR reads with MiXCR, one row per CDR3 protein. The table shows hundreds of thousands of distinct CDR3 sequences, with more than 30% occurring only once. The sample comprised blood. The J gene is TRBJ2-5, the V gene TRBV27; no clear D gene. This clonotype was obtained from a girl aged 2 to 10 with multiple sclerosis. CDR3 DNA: TGTGCCAGCGGTCTGGAGACCCAGTACTTC. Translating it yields CASGLETQYF.